The 9 T cell receptor beta chains below all came from one sample that was sequenced in a study of CD8 T cells in ankylosing spondylitis. Findings and limits, study-wide: Seven or eight highly homologous variants made up a TCR beta motif, and this motif appeared characteristic of ankylosing spondylitis blood.

One entry per CDR3 protein, called by TCRdb with MiXCR from the 5' RACE reads. The sample holds around 770,000 distinct CDR3 sequences, 12% seen once. Their antigens remain unidentified. Source material: blood, either unsorted or a sorted T cell fraction (not recorded which). The receptors stem from a male donor with ankylosing spondylitis.

The genes are TRBV20-1 and TRBJ2-1, with 7 nucleotides matching TRBD1. The CDR3 runs 15 residues. V lost 3 bases, J lost 0 bases, and 5 bases stayed unmatched. Germline V gene lookup returns CDR1 DFQATT and CDR2 SNEGSKA (reference sequence). The CDR3 DNA reads TGCAGTGCTAGTAGGGGGCCTCTCTCCTACAATGAGCAGTTCTTC. It yields the protein CSASRGPLSYNEQFF.

This clonotype was seen many times. Written as DNA, the CDR3 is TGTGCCAGCAGCACGACTAGCGGGAGCTCCTACGAGCAGTACTTC. It specifies CASSTTSGSSYEQYF. V and J are TRBV7-2 and TRBJ2-7, with 12 nucleotides matching TRBD2. The CDR3 covers 15 residues. Germline CDR1 SGHTA, CDR2 FQGNSA. J gave up 0 bases and V 5 bases, and 2 bases lay outside the gene matches.

V usage is TRBV18 and J usage is TRBJ2-1; D is tentatively TRBD1 or TRBD2 (5 bases each). Trimming removed 6 bases at V and 8 bases at J, with 11 bases between. The length of the CDR3 is 12 residues. Per the germline V gene, CDR1 is KGHSH and CDR2 is LQKENI. In DNA, the CDR3 is TGTGCCAGCTCTGCAGGGAGCTATGAGCAGTTCTTC. It codes for CASSAGSYEQFF.

The table lists this clonotype with a few counts. This sequence joins TRBV20-1 and TRBJ2-1, with 9 bases identical to TRBD1. Germline CDR1 and CDR2: DFQATT and SNEGSKA (reference sequence). J lost 8 bases, V lost 6 bases, and 8 bases had no gene match. CDR3 length: 13 residues. CDR3 in DNA: TGCAGTGCCATGACAGGGGGTTCGGATGAGCAGTTCTTC. This translates into CSAMTGGSDEQFF.

This chain links TRBV27 with TRBJ2-3; 7 bases are shared with TRBD2. Germline assignment: CDR1 MNHEY and CDR2 SMNVEV (reference sequence). The CDR3 length is 18 residues. After removal of 2 bases from V and 8 bases from J, the junction contained 19 bases not matched to a gene. CDR3 amino acids: CASSLRRAGGSSGGTQYF. DNA of the CDR3: TGTGCCAGCAGTTTACGCCGAGCCGGGGGGTCCTCTGGGGGTACGCAGTATTTT.

This clonotype was counted a few times. J is TRBJ1-1 and V is TRBV6-2 or TRBV6-3; no clear D. CDR1 and CDR2 (germline): MNHEY, SVGEGT. The germline V and J ends were trimmed by 0 bases and 5 bases, with 16 bases remaining between them. This CDR3 has 16 residues. CDR3 loop: CASSYSPLSLRTEAFF. CDR3 DNA sequence: TGTGCCAGCAGTTACTCGCCCCTGTCCTTACGGACTGAAGCTTTCTTT.

The rearrangement uses TRBV27 and TRBJ2-5; a weak D match, TRBD2 (6 bases). Germline V CDR1 and CDR2: MNHEY, SMNVEV (reference sequence). This CDR3 spans 16 amino acids. The V and J ends lost 6 bases and 2 bases respectively, with 19 bases between them. CDR3 region: CASSKLAIYEQETQYF. Written as DNA, the CDR3 is TGTGCCAGCAGCAAACTAGCAATCTATGAGCAAGAGACCCAGTACTTC.

This clonotype was recorded at least ten times. V gene TRBV29-1 combines with J gene TRBJ2-7; D uncertain. Trimming removed 6 bases at V and 2 bases at J, with 11 bases between. The germline gives CDR1 SQVTM, CDR2 ANQGSEA. This CDR3 comprises 12 residues. Here the CDR3 DNA reads TGCAGCGTCGGCAGAGATCCCTACGAGCAGTACTTC. It codes for CSVGRDPYEQYF.

This clonotype was seen more than once but under ten times. The genes are TRBV3-1 and TRBJ2-1; 7 nucleotides line up with TRBD2. The J segment lost 0 bases and the V segment lost 6 bases, leaving 14 bases of the junction unmatched. This CDR3 region has 18 residues. CDR1 LGHDT and CDR2 YNNKEL come from the germline V gene (reference sequence). CDR3 coding DNA: TGTGCCAGCAGTAAAGGGAGCGGGGCATTAAGCTCCTACAATGAGCAGTTCTTC. Translating it yields CASSKGSGALSSYNEQFF.